Here is one T cell receptor (beta chain) with its context. Its cognate antigen is unknown. The authors prepared the TCRbeta library with unique molecular identifiers. MiXCR, run by TCRdb on the PCR reads, gives a single entry per CDR3 protein. The sample has hundreds of thousands of distinct CDR3 sequences, 10% to 15% seen once. This sample is drawn from a study of T-cell reconstitution after alpha-beta-depleted transplantation in children. General study points: Reports say that about two months after transplant, the alpha-beta T cells came out of several hundred graft clones that had expanded. Hyperexpanded clones declined; after one year, newly produced T cells mostly supplied diversity.

Germline CDR1 is LGHNA and CDR2 is YSLEER. V lost 0 bases to trimming and J lost 2 bases; unmatched junction nucleotides: 4. The CDR3 is made up of 16 amino acids. The specimen comprised PBMCs, mostly from graft donor cells, sampled 360 days after TCRalphabeta/CD19-depleted stem cell transplant. The V gene is TRBV4-3, the J gene TRBJ2-1, with 7 bases lining up with TRBD1. The receptor's source is a male patient aged 10-17 years who had a stem cell transplant for acute myeloid leukemia, so the T cells may come from the graft donor. In DNA form, the CDR3 reads TGCGCCAGCAGCCAAGAGAGACAGGGAGCCTACAATGAGCAGTTCTTC. Protein product: CASSQERQGAYNEQFF.